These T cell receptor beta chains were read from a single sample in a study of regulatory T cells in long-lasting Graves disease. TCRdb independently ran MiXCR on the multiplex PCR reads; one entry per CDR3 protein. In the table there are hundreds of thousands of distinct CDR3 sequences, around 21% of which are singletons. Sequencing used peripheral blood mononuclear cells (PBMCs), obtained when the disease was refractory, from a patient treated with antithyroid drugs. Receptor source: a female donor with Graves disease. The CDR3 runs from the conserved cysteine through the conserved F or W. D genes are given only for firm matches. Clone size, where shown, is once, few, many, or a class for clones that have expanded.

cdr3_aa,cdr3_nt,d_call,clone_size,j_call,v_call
CASSQAGGTQHF,TGCGCCAGCAGCCAAGCAGGGGGAACCCAGCATTTT,TRBD1,-,TRBJ1-5,TRBV4-1
CASSSRGGSGPASYEQYF,TGTGCCAGCAGCAGTAGGGGGGGAAGCGGCCCTGCCTCCTACGAGCAGTACTTC,-,-,TRBJ2-7,TRBV7-9
CASSSYGELFF,TGTGCCAGCAGCTCCTACGGGGAGCTGTTTTTT,-,many,TRBJ2-2,TRBV11-2
CASSPGTGKTRVGPYEQYF,TGTGCCAGCAGCCCTGGGACAGGCAAAACAAGGGTAGGTCCCTACGAGCAGTACTTC,TRBD1,many,TRBJ2-7,TRBV28
CASSWSTDSNQPQHF,TGTGCCAGCAGTTGGTCGACGGATAGCAATCAGCCCCAGCATTTT,-,many,TRBJ1-5,TRBV6-2/TRBV6-3
CASSLGVSTYNSPLHF,TGTGCCAGCAGCTTGGGGGTGAGCACGTATAATTCACCCCTCCACTTT,-,few,TRBJ1-6,TRBV5-4
CASSRTGPETQYF,TGTGCCAGCAGTAGGACAGGGCCCGAGACCCAGTACTTC,TRBD1,many,TRBJ2-5,TRBV6-1
CASAPVGGQETQYF,TGTGCTAGTGCCCCGGTCGGGGGACAAGAGACCCAGTACTTC,-,many,TRBJ2-5,TRBV12-5
CASSSRVSSNQPQHF,TGTGCCAGCAGTTCCAGGGTGTCTAGCAATCAGCCCCAGCATTTT,-,many,TRBJ1-5,TRBV28
CASRGQGFDEQYF,TGTGCCAGCAGAGGACAGGGGTTTGACGAGCAGTACTTC,TRBD1,many,TRBJ2-7,TRBV28
CSARDSGWTDTQYF,TGCAGTGCTCGGGACTCCGGATGGACAGATACGCAGTATTTT,-,few,TRBJ2-3,TRBV20-1
CASGKEAFF,TGTGCCAGCGGGAAAGAAGCTTTCTTT,-,-,TRBJ1-1,TRBV28
CATTDRSNYGYTF,TGTGCCACGACGGACCGTTCTAACTATGGCTACACCTTC,-,-,TRBJ1-2,TRBV10-3
CASSLGVGLQETQYF,TGTGCCAGCAGCTTGGGGGTAGGCCTCCAAGAGACCCAGTACTTC,-,few,TRBJ2-5,TRBV5-4
CASSYSIPPQGSGYTF,TGTGCCAGCAGTTACTCGATCCCCCCACAGGGTAGTGGCTACACCTTC,-,-,TRBJ1-2,TRBV6-6
CAWSGSLANYGYTF,TGTGCCTGGAGTGGAAGTCTTGCTAACTATGGCTACACCTTC,-,many,TRBJ1-2,TRBV30
CASSLAPGDPYEQYF,TGTGCCAGCAGCCTAGCCCCAGGGGACCCCTACGAGCAGTACTTC,-,few,TRBJ2-7,TRBV9
CASSLVSNSNQPQHF,TGTGCCAGCAGTTTAGTCAGTAATAGCAATCAGCCCCAGCATTTT,-,many,TRBJ1-5,TRBV27
CASSEAGKGNQPQHF,TGTGCCAGCAGTGAAGCAGGGAAAGGCAATCAGCCCCAGCATTTT,-,many,TRBJ1-5,TRBV25-1
CASEFSGPSNQPQHF,TGTGCCAGCGAATTCAGTGGGCCCTCCAATCAGCCCCAGCATTTT,-,many,TRBJ1-5,TRBV6-1
CASSPRNRPYNEQFF,TGTGCCAGCAGCCCCCGTAACAGGCCCTACAATGAGCAGTTCTTC,-,-,TRBJ2-1,TRBV7-3
CSVEGGGSGEQYF,TGCAGCGTTGAAGGTGGGGGATCAGGCGAGCAGTACTTC,-,few,TRBJ2-7,TRBV29-1
CASSEVTTGELFF,TGTGCCAGCAGTGAAGTGACTACCGGGGAGCTGTTTTTT,-,-,TRBJ2-2,TRBV6-2/TRBV6-3
CASSGGRRYSYEQYF,TGTGCCAGCAGTGGGGGTCGCAGATATAGCTACGAGCAGTACTTC,-,many,TRBJ2-7,TRBV28
CASSLSRQVKGPQHF,TGTGCCAGCAGCTTGAGTCGGCAGGTGAAAGGGCCCCAGCATTTT,-,-,TRBJ1-5,TRBV5-4
CASSETVLGPTANTGELFF,TGTGCCAGCAGTGAGACAGTCCTTGGACCCACGGCAAACACCGGGGAGCTGTTTTTT,-,few,TRBJ2-2,TRBV6-4
CASSPQGYPEKLFF,TGTGCCAGCAGCCCGCAGGGGTATCCTGAAAAACTGTTTTTT,-,few,TRBJ1-4,TRBV7-9
CSGCTEGVKAQETQYF,TGCAGCGGATGTACCGAAGGAGTTAAGGCGCAAGAGACCCAGTACTTC,-,many,TRBJ2-5,TRBV29-1
CASRQPGQGAYEQYF,TGTGCCAGCAGGCAGCCGGGACAGGGGGCGTACGAGCAGTACTTC,TRBD1,many,TRBJ2-7,TRBV6-1
CASSFDFSGANVLTF,TGCGCCAGCAGCTTCGATTTCTCTGGGGCCAACGTCCTGACTTTC,-,many,TRBJ2-6,TRBV2
CAVASGRNQWNTDTQYF,TGTGCCGTGGCTAGCGGGAGGAACCAGTGGAACACAGATACGCAGTATTTT,TRBD2,-,TRBJ2-3,TRBV7-6
CASSQYRGETQYF,TGTGCCAGCAGCCAATACAGGGGGGAGACCCAGTACTTC,TRBD1,many,TRBJ2-5,TRBV7-2
CAISLGAGYGYTF,TGTGCCATTTCTTTGGGGGCTGGATATGGCTACACCTTC,-,many,TRBJ1-2,TRBV10-3
CASSTRTGLTYEQYF,TGTGCCAGCAGTACCAGGACAGGGCTAACTTACGAGCAGTACTTC,TRBD1,many,TRBJ2-7,TRBV6-1
CASSPGLAGERETQYF,TGTGCCAGCAGTCCGGGACTAGCGGGAGAAAGAGAGACCCAGTACTTC,TRBD2,-,TRBJ2-5,TRBV7-9
CASRATPYETQYF,TGTGCCAGCAGAGCCACACCATACGAGACCCAGTACTTC,-,few,TRBJ2-5,TRBV2
CSARDLPGTEAFF,TGCAGTGCTAGAGATCTCCCGGGCACTGAAGCTTTCTTT,-,-,TRBJ1-1,TRBV20-1
CASSLYWGQKEETQYF,TGTGCCAGCAGTTTATATTGGGGACAGAAAGAAGAGACCCAGTACTTC,TRBD1,-,TRBJ2-5,TRBV28
CASSGGTLTGELFF,TGTGCCAGCAGTGGAGGGACCCTCACCGGGGAGCTGTTTTTT,-,few,TRBJ2-2,TRBV12-3/TRBV12-4
CASSWGAYEQYF,TGTGCCAGCAGTTGGGGTGCGTACGAGCAGTACTTC,-,-,TRBJ2-7,TRBV28
CASSLEGRAYGYTF,TGTGCCAGCAGCTTAGAGGGCAGGGCTTATGGCTACACCTTC,-,many,TRBJ1-2,TRBV28
CSARDRKVSYEQYF,TGCAGTGCTAGAGATAGGAAAGTTTCCTACGAGCAGTACTTC,-,many,TRBJ2-7,TRBV20-1
CSVAWQTSVGYTF,TGCAGCGTTGCTTGGCAGACTTCCGTGGGCTACACCTTC,-,-,TRBJ1-2,TRBV29-1
CASSLGPLKQDEQYF,TGTGCCAGCAGCTTGGGGCCCCTCAAGCAGGACGAGCAGTACTTC,-,-,TRBJ2-7,TRBV5-4
CASSPPGRTNEKLFF,TGTGCCAGCAGTCCCCCAGGGCGGACTAATGAAAAACTGTTTTTT,-,many,TRBJ1-4,TRBV28
CASSLVVTGSEKLFF,TGTGCCAGCAGCTTAGTGGTGACAGGTAGTGAAAAACTGTTTTTT,-,few,TRBJ1-4,TRBV11-2
CASSPTPSNYGYTF,TGTGCCAGCAGCCCTACGCCCAGTAACTATGGCTACACCTTC,-,many,TRBJ1-2,TRBV7-3
CASSSGTQVFGYTF,TGCGCCAGCAGCTCCGGGACACAGGTTTTTGGCTACACCTTC,-,-,TRBJ1-2,TRBV5-1
CASSLSIEAFF,TGTGCCAGCAGTTTGAGCATTGAAGCTTTCTTT,-,-,TRBJ1-1,TRBV2
CSADDRGKYEQYF,TGCAGTGCTGATGACAGGGGGAAGTACGAGCAGTACTTC,TRBD1,-,TRBJ2-7,TRBV20-1
CASSLASREQYF,TGTGCCAGCAGTTTGGCGTCACGAGAGCAGTACTTC,-,many,TRBJ2-7,TRBV12-3/TRBV12-4
CASSLTTGDSPLHF,TGTGCCAGTAGTCTCACAACAGGGGATTCACCCCTCCACTTT,TRBD1,many,TRBJ1-6,TRBV19
CASSVLGQGTYNEQFF,TGTGCCAGCAGCGTATTGGGACAGGGGACCTACAATGAGCAGTTCTTC,TRBD1,-,TRBJ2-1,TRBV9
CASSYIYSALDGYTF,TGTGCCAGCAGTTACATCTACAGCGCCTTGGATGGCTACACCTTC,-,-,TRBJ1-2,TRBV6-2/TRBV6-3
CASSFLGGETQYF,TGTGCCAGCAGTTTCTTAGGGGGAGAGACCCAGTACTTC,-,many,TRBJ2-5,TRBV12-3/TRBV12-4
CATSDPGTSGRPQPYNEQFF,TGTGCCACCAGTGACCCCGGGACTAGCGGGAGGCCCCAACCCTACAATGAGCAGTTCTTC,TRBD2,-,TRBJ2-1,TRBV24-1
CASSIAPPGLAGVENIQYF,TGTGCCAGTAGTATAGCGCCCCCGGGACTAGCGGGAGTGGAGAACATTCAGTACTTC,TRBD2,-,TRBJ2-4,TRBV19
CASSQRDRPYGYTF,TGTGCCAGCAGTCAACGCGACAGGCCATATGGCTACACCTTC,-,few,TRBJ1-2,TRBV27
CASSQQTGDYGYTF,TGTGCCAGCAGCCAACAAACGGGAGACTATGGCTACACCTTC,-,many,TRBJ1-2,TRBV3-1